This T cell receptor (beta chain) was retrieved from a study of T-cell reconstitution after alpha-beta-depleted transplantation in children. Researchers prepared the TCRbeta library using unique molecular identifiers, the study reports. Each CDR3 protein gets one entry after TCRdb re-called the PCR reads with MiXCR. The table includes 400,000 to 500,000 distinct CDR3 sequences, approximately 10% detected once. This clonotype was recorded a few times. Between the trimmed V and J ends, which lost 1 base and 6 bases, there was a span of 7 bases. Germline CDR1 SGHDN, CDR2 FVKESK. CDR3 size: 13 residues. The chain links TRBV14 to TRBJ2-1, with D possibly called TRBD1 or TRBD2 (5 bases each). Specimen: PBMCs from the stem cell graft donor, collected from the stem cell graft. The sequence was obtained from a human donor who donated a stem cell graft to a child with acute myeloid leukemia. CDR3 DNA sequence: TGTGCCAGCAGCCAAGGAGGGGTCAATGAGCAGTTCTTC. Translation gives CASSQGGVNEQFF.